The TCR beta chain described here comes from a study of graft-versus-host responses after intestinal transplantation. Study information: All recipients were transplanted with multivisceral, liver-intestinal, or isolated intestinal grafts. Anti-thymocyte globulin induction preceded two to four years of tacrolimus and steroid maintenance in all recipients. Study outcomes and limitations: Some GvH clones were seen earlier in gut or blood, suggesting intestinal origin.

Germline CDR1 is SGHAT and CDR2 is FQNNGV. This CDR3 comprises 19 residues. V lost 0 bases and J lost 3, with 24 bases in between. The repertoire was sequenced with immunoSEQ multiplex PCR; TCRdb's copy has only in-frame clones and lacks some. The table shows 50,000 or so clones, with approximately 92% occurring only once. Turning to this clone: Its antigen is unknown.

The clonotype was recovered from a human patient who received an intestinal transplant, so some T cells may come from the graft donor. This chain uses TRBV11-2 with TRBJ2-7; D gene unclear. Sample: PBMCs, taken around 790 days after a first intestinal transplant, on the day of a second. DNA for the CDR3: TGTGCCAGCAGCTTAGATCCGGTGTTCGGTTCCACATTCAACTACGAGCAGTACTTC. Translated: CASSLDPVFGSTFNYEQYF. Variable domain in full (rest from reference TRBV11-2 and TRBJ2-7): EAGVAQSPRYKIIEKRQSVAFWCNPISGHATLYWYQQILGQGPKLLIQFQNNGVVDDSQLPKDRFSAERLKGVDSTLKIQPAKLEDSAVYLCASSLDPVFGSTFNYEQYFGPGTRLTVT.